The rows below give T cell receptor beta chains drawn from one sample of a study of breast tumors, draining lymph nodes, adjacent tissues. TCRdb itself ran the multiplex PCR reads through MiXCR, one entry per CDR3 protein. In the table there are 290,000 or so distinct CDR3 sequences, 30% to 35% of which are singletons. The sequenced sample was axillary lymph node tissue. The receptor source for this set is a female donor with breast cancer. Some clones in this sample may be carry-over from other donors' samples. The CDR3 runs from the conserved cysteine through the conserved F or W. D genes are given only for firm matches. Expanded clones get a size class; other rows say once, few or many, or leave the size out.

TRBV28	.	.	TRBJ2-1	15	TGTGCCAGCAGCCCTCCCGCCGGGGCTCCCAATGAGCAGTTCTTC	CASSPPAGAPNEQFF
TRBV2	many	.	TRBJ2-5	14	TGTGCCAGCAGTTTTGAAGGTGGTGGGGAGACCCAGTACTTC	CASSFEGGGETQYF
TRBV7-4	few	TRBD2	TRBJ2-7	14	TGTGCCAGCCCCAGTGGGGGGGGGTCCTACGAGCAGTACTTC	CASPSGGGSYEQYF
TRBV5-8	many	TRBD1	TRBJ2-5	14	TGTGCCAGCAGCTTCCGACAGGGTTTGGAGACCCAGTACTTC	CASSFRQGLETQYF
TRBV3-1	.	.	TRBJ2-6	17	TGTGCCAGCAGCCCTCGGGTAGGGGTCTCTGGGGCCAACGTCCTGACTTTC	CASSPRVGVSGANVLTF
TRBV5-8	many	.	TRBJ2-5	14	TGTGCCAGCAGCTTGGAAGCGAATCAAGAGACCCAGTACTTC	CASSLEANQETQYF
TRBV24-1	.	.	TRBJ2-1	14	TGTGCCACCAGTGTCCCGAGCTCCTACAATGAGCAGTTCTTC	CATSVPSSYNEQFF
TRBV28	many	TRBD1	TRBJ2-5	14	TGTGCCAGCAGTCGAGGGGACAGTCAAGAGACCCAGTACTTC	CASSRGDSQETQYF
TRBV4-1	many	TRBD2	TRBJ2-5	17	TGCGCCAGCAGCCAAGAATGGGGAGGGTGGGATAAGGAGACCCAGTACTTC	CASSQEWGGWDKETQYF
TRBV7-3	many	TRBD1	TRBJ2-2	15	TGTGCCAGCAGCTCAACCGGGACAGGGACCGGGGAGCTGTTTTTT	CASSSTGTGTGELFF
TRBV6-5	many	.	TRBJ2-6	17	TGTGCCAGCAGAACTCCTCCAGGGGCCGCTGGGGCCAACGTCCTGACTTTC	CASRTPPGAAGANVLTF
TRBV7-9	many	.	TRBJ2-7	15	TGTGCCAGCAGCTTAAGGCTGGGGTCCTCCTACGAGCAGTACTTC	CASSLRLGSSYEQYF
TRBV10-1	once	.	TRBJ2-6	20	TGCGCCAGCAGTGAGGGGGTGGCTGGCGTAGAGGTCTCTGGGGCCAACGTCCTGCCTTTC	CASSEGVAGVEVSGANVLPF
TRBV28	few	.	TRBJ1-2	14	TGTGCCAGCAGTTTAGAGGGCTCTCTTGGCGGCTACACCTTC	CASSLEGSLGGYTF
TRBV6-2/TRBV6-3	few	.	TRBJ2-1	14	TGTGCCAGCAGTCTGAGACGGGAGAAGGGTGAGCAGTTCTTC	CASSLRREKGEQFF
TRBV20-1	many	TRBD2	TRBJ2-3	14	TGCAGTGCTAGAGGACTAGCGGCTATTGATACGCAGTATTTT	CSARGLAAIDTQYF
TRBV7-6	many	TRBD2	TRBJ2-7	15	TGTGCCAGCAGCCACAGCGGGACCCATCAATACGAGCAGTACTTC	CASSHSGTHQYEQYF
TRBV3-2	.	.	TRBJ2-7	14	TGTGCCAGCAGCCAGGGGGACAGGGCCGGAGAGCAGTACTTC	CASSQGDRAGEQYF
TRBV5-5	many	.	TRBJ2-3	16	TGTGCCAGCAGCTTGGGGACATTCTCGGGCACAGATACGCAGTATTTT	CASSLGTFSGTDTQYF
TRBV29-1	many	TRBD1	TRBJ1-2	13	TGCAGCGTCCGCGAAGGGACAGTCGAGGGCTACACCTTC	CSVREGTVEGYTF
TRBV7-2	many	.	TRBJ1-2	16	TGTGCCAGCGTTGGGGGGAGGGTGGGTGATTGGTATGGCTACACCTTC	CASVGGRVGDWYGYTF
TRBV5-1	many	TRBD2	TRBJ2-5	17	TGCGCCAGCAGCCTGCCTAGCGGGAGAAAGCTTGAAGAGACCCAGTACTTC	CASSLPSGRKLEETQYF
TRBV5-1	.	.	TRBJ2-5	14	TGCGCCAGCAGCTTGATTTGGGCCGGAGAGACCCAGTACTTC	CASSLIWAGETQYF
TRBV6-5	many	TRBD1	TRBJ2-5	13	TGTGCCAGCAGAAGGACAGGCCAAGAGACCCAGTACTTC	CASRRTGQETQYF
TRBV30	.	.	TRBJ2-1	13	TGTGCCTGGAGTGCTCGAACCCTAGCTGAGCAGTTCTTC	CAWSARTLAEQFF
TRBV5-4	few	TRBD1	TRBJ1-1	14	TGTGCCAGCAGCTGGGGGGGGACAGGGGGCGAAGCTTTCTTT	CASSWGGTGGEAFF
TRBV5-1	many	.	TRBJ1-4	12	TGCGCCAGCAGCCCAAACTCCGAAAAACTGTTTTTT	CASSPNSEKLFF
TRBV6-5	.	TRBD2	TRBJ2-5	14	TGTGCCAGCAGTCACGGGAGGCACCAAGAGACCCAGTACTTC	CASSHGRHQETQYF
TRBV15	.	TRBD1	TRBJ2-5	15	TGTGCCACCAGCACTCCTCGGACAGGCTATCAGCCCCAGTACTTC	CATSTPRTGYQPQYF
TRBV5-1	many	.	TRBJ2-7	14	TGCGCCAGCAGCATATCAGGGTCTACCTACGAGCAGTACTTC	CASSISGSTYEQYF
TRBV27	many	TRBD1	TRBJ2-5	15	TGTGCCACCTCACCAACCGGGACAGCGGAAGAGACCCAGTACTTC	CATSPTGTAEETQYF
TRBV20-1	many	.	TRBJ1-5	13	TGCAGTGCTAGTGGGGGTAGCAATCAGCCCCAGCATTTT	CSASGGSNQPQHF
TRBV11-3	.	.	TRBJ1-5	13	TGTGCCAGCGGCCCTAGGGGGGTTCAGCCCCAGCATTTT	CASGPRGVQPQHF
TRBV19	many	.	TRBJ2-7	14	TGTGCCAGTAGTAGACAGACCCTCGGGGGCGAGCAGTACTTC	CASSRQTLGGEQYF
TRBV4-2	many	TRBD1	TRBJ1-2	15	TGTGCCAGCAGCCAAGAACCGGGACAGGGGGATGGCTACACCTTC	CASSQEPGQGDGYTF
TRBV11-2	.	.	TRBJ1-3	16	TGTGCCAGCAGCTTAGTTGATGGGACGGCTGGAAACACCATATATTTT	CASSLVDGTAGNTIYF
TRBV10-1	.	TRBD2	TRBJ2-3	15	TGCGCCAGCAGTGATCCAGCGGGAGTTGTAGATACGCAGTATTTT	CASSDPAGVVDTQYF
TRBV20-1	many	.	TRBJ2-3	12	TGCAGTGCTAGACCACTCACAGATACGCAGTATTTT	CSARPLTDTQYF
TRBV19	many	TRBD2	TRBJ2-1	18	TGTGCCTGCGCCGAGGAGGTTCTAGCGGGAGGCTCCTACAATGAGCAGTTCTTC	CACAEEVLAGGSYNEQFF
TRBV4-1	many	TRBD1	TRBJ1-3	16	TGCGCCAGCAGCCAATCAGACAGGGGGCTAGGAAACACCATATATTTT	CASSQSDRGLGNTIYF
TRBV13	.	TRBD1	TRBJ2-7	15	TGTGCCAGCAGCGGACGGGGGACAGGGACCAACGAGCAGTACTTC	CASSGRGTGTNEQYF
TRBV28	.	.	TRBJ2-5	14	TGTGCCAGCAGTTTAGAAGGGTTGCGGGAGACCCAGTACTTC	CASSLEGLRETQYF
TRBV5-8	many	.	TRBJ1-6	14	TGTGCCAGCAGCTTGGCCGGTAGGGGTTCACCCCTCCACTTT	CASSLAGRGSPLHF
TRBV12-3/TRBV12-4	many	.	TRBJ2-2	15	TGTGCCAGCAGCTTGAACTACCCAAACACCGGGGAGCTGTTTTTT	CASSLNYPNTGELFF
TRBV6-5	many	TRBD1	TRBJ1-2	13	TGTGCCAGCAGGAACGACAGGGCGTATGGCTACACCTTC	CASRNDRAYGYTF